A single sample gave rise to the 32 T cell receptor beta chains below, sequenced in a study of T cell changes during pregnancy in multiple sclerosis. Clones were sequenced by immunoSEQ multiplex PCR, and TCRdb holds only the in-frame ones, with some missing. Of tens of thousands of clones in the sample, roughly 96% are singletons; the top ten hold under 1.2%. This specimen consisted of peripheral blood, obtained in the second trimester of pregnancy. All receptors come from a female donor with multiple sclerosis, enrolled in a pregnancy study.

The CDR3 bases are TGCGCCAGCAGCCCCGGACTAGCGAATTTCAATGAGCAGTTCTTC. As protein: CASSPGLANFNEQFF. The genes are TRBV5-1 and TRBJ2-1; 9 nucleotides agree with TRBD2. Unmatched junction bases numbered 8, after V lost 4 bases and J lost 6 bases. Germline CDR1 SGHRS, CDR2 YFSETQ. The CDR3 runs to 15 residues.

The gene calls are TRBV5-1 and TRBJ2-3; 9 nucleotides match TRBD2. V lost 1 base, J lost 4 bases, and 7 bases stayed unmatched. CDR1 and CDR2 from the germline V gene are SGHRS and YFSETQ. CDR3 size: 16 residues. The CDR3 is CASSLLAGGPADTQYF. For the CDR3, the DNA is TGCGCCAGCAGCTTGTTGGCGGGAGGGCCCGCAGATACGCAGTATTTT.

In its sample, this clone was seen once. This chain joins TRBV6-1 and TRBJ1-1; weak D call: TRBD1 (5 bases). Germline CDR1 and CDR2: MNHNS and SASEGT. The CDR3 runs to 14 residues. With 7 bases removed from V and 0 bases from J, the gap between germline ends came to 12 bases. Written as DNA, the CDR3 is TGTGCCAGCAAGAGGGACTTCCTGAACACTGAAGCTTTCTTT. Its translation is CASKRDFLNTEAFF.

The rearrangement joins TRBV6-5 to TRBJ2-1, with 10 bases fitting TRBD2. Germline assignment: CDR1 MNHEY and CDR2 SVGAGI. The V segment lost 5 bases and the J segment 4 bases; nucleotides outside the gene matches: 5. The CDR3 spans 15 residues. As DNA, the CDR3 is TGTGCCAGCAGTCTTGGACTAGCGGATTACAATGAGCAGTTCTTC. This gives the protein CASSLGLADYNEQFF.

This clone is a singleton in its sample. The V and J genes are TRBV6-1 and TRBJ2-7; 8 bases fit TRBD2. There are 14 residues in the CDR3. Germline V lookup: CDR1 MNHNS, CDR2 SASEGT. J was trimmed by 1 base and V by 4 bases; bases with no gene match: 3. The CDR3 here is CASSAREGSYEQYF. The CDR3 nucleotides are TGTGCCAGCAGTGCCCGGGAGGGATCCTACGAGCAGTACTTC.

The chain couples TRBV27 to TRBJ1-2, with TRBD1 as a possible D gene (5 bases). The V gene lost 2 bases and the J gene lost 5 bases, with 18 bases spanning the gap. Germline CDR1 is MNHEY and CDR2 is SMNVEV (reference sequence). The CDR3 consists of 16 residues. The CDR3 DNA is TGTGCCAGCAGTTTAACGGGGGTCCCCGAACTATATGGCTACACCTTC. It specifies CASSLTGVPELYGYTF.

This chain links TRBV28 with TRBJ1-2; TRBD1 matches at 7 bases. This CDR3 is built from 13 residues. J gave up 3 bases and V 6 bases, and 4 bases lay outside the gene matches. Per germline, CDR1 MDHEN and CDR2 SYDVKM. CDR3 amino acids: CASSPGTDYGYTF. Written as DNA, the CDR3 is TGTGCCAGCAGCCCCGGGACAGACTATGGCTACACCTTC.

In nucleotides, the CDR3 is TGTGCCAGCAGCTCCAACAGGGGGCGGGGGGAGACCCAGTACTTC. Protein sequence: CASSSNRGRGETQYF. The chain employs TRBV7-8 and TRBJ2-5, with TRBD1 matching 9 bases. From germline, CDR1 is SGHVS and CDR2 FQNEAQ. This CDR3 contains 15 residues. J lost 5 bases, V lost 4 bases, and 8 bases had no gene match.

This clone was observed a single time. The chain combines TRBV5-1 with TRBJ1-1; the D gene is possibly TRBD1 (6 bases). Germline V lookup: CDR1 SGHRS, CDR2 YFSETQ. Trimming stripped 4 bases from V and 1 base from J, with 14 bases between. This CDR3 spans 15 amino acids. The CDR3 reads CASSPQPTGNTEAFF. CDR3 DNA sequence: TGCGCCAGCAGCCCTCAGCCGACAGGGAACACTGAAGCTTTCTTT.

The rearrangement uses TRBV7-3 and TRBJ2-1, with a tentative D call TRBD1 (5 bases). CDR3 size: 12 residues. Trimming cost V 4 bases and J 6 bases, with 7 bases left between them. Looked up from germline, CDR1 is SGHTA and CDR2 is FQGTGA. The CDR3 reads CASSSDSNEQFF. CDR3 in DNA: TGTGCCAGCAGCTCCGACAGCAATGAGCAGTTCTTC.

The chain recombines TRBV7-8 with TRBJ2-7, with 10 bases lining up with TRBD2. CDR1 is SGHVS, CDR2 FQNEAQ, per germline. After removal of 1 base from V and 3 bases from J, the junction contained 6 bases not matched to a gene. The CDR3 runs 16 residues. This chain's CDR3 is CASSLDLAGEDYEQYF. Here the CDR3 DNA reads TGTGCCAGCAGCTTAGATCTAGCGGGGGAGGACTACGAGCAGTACTTC. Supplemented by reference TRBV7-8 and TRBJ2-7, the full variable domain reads GAGVSQSPRYKVAKRGQDVALRCDPISGHVSLFWYQQALGQGPEFLTYFQNEAQLDKSGLPSDRFFAERPEGSVSTLKIQRTQQEDSAVYLCASSLDLAGEDYEQYFGPGTRLTVT.

The CDR3 reads CASSQVTDRASTDTQYF. CDR3 sequence (DNA): TGCGCCAGCAGCCAAGTAACAGACAGGGCGAGCACAGATACGCAGTATTTT. The V call is TRBV4-3, the J call TRBJ2-3; 7 bases are shared with TRBD1. This CDR3 spans 17 amino acids. The V gene end was trimmed by 1 base and the J gene end by 0 bases; junction bases not matched to a gene: 7. CDR1 and CDR2 from the germline V gene are LGHNA and YSLEER.

This CDR3 is CASSYFPGLVPDTQYF. DNA for the CDR3: TGTGCCAGCAGTTACTTCCCGGGACTAGTACCCGATACGCAGTATTTT. The chain carries TRBV6-6 and TRBJ2-3, with 8 bases that match TRBD2. V was clipped by 1 base and J by 6 bases; unmatched bases: 9. The germline V gene encodes CDR1 MNHNY and CDR2 SVGAGI (reference sequence). The CDR3 loop spans 16 amino acids.

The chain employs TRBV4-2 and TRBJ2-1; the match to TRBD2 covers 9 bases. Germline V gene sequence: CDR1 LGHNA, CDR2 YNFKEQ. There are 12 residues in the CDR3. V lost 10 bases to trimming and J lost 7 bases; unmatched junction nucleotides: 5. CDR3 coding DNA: TGTGCCACTAGCGGGATGTCAAATGAGCAGTTCTTC. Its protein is CATSGMSNEQFF.

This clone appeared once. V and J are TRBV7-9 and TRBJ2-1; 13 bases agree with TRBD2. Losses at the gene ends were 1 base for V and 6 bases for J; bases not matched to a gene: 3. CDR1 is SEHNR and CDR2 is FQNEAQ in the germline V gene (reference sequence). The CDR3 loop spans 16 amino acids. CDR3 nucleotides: TGTGCCAGCAGCTTAGGTACTAGCGGGAGGGGCAATGAGCAGTTCTTC. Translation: CASSLGTSGRGNEQFF.

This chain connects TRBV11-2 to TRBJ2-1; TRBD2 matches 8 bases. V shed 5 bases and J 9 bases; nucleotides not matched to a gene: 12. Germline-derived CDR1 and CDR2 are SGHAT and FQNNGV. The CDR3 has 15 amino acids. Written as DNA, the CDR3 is TGTGCCAGCAGCCCTCTCCCACGGGAGGGCCGTGAGCAGTTCTTC. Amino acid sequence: CASSPLPREGREQFF.

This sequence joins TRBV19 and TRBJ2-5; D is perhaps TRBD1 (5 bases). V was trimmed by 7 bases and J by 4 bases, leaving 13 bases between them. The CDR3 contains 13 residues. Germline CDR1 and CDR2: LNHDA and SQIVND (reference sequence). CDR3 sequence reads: CASTQQVGETQYF. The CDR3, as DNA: TGTGCCAGTACCCAACAGGTCGGAGAGACCCAGTACTTC. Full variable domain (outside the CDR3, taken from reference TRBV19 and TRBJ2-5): DGGITQSPKYLFRKEGQNVTLSCEQNLNHDAMYWYRQDPGQGLRLIYYSQIVNDFQKGDIAEGYSVSREKKESFPLTVTSAQKNPTAFYLCASTQQVGETQYFGPGTRLLVL.

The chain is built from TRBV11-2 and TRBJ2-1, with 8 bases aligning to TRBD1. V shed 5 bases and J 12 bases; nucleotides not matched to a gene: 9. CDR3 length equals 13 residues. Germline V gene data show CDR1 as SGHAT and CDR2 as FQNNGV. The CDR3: CASSLNRQGPQFF. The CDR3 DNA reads TGTGCCAGCAGCCTCAACCGACAGGGGCCGCAGTTCTTC.

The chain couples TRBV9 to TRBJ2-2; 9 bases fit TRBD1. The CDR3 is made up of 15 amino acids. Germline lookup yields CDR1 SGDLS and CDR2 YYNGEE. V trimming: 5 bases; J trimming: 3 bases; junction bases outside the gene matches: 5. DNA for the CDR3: TGTGCCAGCAGTCCGGACAGGGGATACACCGGGGAGCTGTTTTTT. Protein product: CASSPDRGYTGELFF.

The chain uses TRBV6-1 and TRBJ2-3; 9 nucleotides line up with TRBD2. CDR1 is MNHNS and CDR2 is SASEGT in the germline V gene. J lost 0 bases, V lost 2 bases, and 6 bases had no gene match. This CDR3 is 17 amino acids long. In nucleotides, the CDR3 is TGTGCCAGCAGTGAAACGTTTGCGGGAGGGAGCACAGATACGCAGTATTTT. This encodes CASSETFAGGSTDTQYF.

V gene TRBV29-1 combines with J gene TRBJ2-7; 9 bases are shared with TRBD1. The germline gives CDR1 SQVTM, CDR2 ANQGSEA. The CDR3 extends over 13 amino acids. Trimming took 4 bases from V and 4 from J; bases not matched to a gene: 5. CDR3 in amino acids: CSVGGQGDYEQYF. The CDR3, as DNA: TGCAGCGTTGGGGGACAGGGAGATTACGAGCAGTACTTC.

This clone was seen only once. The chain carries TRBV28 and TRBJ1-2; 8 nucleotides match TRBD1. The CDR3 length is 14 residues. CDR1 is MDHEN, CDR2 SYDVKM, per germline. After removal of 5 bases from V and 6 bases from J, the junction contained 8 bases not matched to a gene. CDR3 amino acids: CASSPRWTGHGYTF. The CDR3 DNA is TGTGCCAGCAGTCCCCGATGGACAGGGCATGGCTACACCTTC.

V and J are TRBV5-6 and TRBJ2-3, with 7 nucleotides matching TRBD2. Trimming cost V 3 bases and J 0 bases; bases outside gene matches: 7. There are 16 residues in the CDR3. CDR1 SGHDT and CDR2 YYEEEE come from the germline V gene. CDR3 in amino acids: CASSWGSGTSTDTQYF. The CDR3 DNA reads TGTGCCAGCAGCTGGGGAAGCGGGACTAGCACAGATACGCAGTATTTT.

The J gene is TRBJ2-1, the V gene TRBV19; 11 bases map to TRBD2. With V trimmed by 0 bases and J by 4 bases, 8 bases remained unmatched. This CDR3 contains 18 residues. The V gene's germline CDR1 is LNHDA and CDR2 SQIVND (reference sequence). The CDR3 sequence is CASSIDATSGSYYNEQFF. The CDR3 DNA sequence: TGTGCCAGTAGTATAGACGCTACTAGCGGGAGTTATTACAATGAGCAGTTCTTC.

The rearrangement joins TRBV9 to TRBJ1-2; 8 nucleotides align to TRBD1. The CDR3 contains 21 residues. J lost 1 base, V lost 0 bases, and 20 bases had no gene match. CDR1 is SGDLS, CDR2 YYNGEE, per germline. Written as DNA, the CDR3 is TGTGCCAGCAGCGTAGAGGTGGGGGGAGGGACAGGCGAGCCTAGTAACTATGGCTACACCTTC. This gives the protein CASSVEVGGGTGEPSNYGYTF.

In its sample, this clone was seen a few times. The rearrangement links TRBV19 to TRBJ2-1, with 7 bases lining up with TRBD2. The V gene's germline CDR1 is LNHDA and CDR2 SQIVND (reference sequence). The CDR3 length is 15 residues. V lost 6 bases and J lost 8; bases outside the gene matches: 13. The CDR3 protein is CASSRGGSIGDEQFF. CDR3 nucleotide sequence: TGTGCCAGTAGCCGCGGCGGGAGTATTGGCGATGAGCAGTTCTTC.

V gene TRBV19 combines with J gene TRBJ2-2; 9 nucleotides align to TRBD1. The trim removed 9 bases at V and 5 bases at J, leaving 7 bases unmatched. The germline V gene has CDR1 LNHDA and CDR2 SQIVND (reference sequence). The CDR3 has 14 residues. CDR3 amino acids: CASIQGAGTGELFF. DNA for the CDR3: TGTGCCAGCATACAGGGGGCTGGGACCGGGGAGCTGTTTTTT. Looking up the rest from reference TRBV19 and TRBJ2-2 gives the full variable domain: DGGITQSPKYLFRKEGQNVTLSCEQNLNHDAMYWYRQDPGQGLRLIYYSQIVNDFQKGDIAEGYSVSREKKESFPLTVTSAQKNPTAFYLCASIQGAGTGELFFGEGSRLTVL.

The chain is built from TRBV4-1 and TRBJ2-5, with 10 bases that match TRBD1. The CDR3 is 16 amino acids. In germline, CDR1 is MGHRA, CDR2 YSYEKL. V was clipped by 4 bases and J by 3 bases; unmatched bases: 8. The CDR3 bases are TGCGCCAGCAGCCCCATAACCGGGACAGGGGAAGAGACCCAGTACTTC. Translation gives CASSPITGTGEETQYF.

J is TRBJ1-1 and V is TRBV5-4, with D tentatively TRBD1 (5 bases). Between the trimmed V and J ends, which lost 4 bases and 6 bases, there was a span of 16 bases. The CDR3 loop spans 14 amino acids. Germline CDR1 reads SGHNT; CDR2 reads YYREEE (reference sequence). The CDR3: CASSHVKGIAEAFF. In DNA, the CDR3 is TGTGCCAGCAGCCACGTGAAGGGGATCGCTGAAGCTTTCTTT. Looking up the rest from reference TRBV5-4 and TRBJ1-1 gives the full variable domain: ETGVTQSPTHLIKTRGQQVTLRCSSQSGHNTVSWYQQALGQGPQFIFQYYREEENGRGNFPPRFSGLQFPNYSSELNVNALELDDSALYLCASSHVKGIAEAFFGQGTRLTVV.

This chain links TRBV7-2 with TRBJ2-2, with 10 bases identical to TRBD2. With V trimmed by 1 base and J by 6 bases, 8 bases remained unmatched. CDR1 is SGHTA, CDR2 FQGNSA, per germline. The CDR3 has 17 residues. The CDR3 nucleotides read TGTGCCAGCAGCTTAGGCCCTAGCGGGAGCGGCGCCGGGGAGCTGTTTTTT. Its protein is CASSLGPSGSGAGELFF. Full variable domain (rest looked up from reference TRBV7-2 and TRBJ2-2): GAGVSQSPSNKVTEKGKDVELRCDPISGHTALYWYRQSLGQGLEFLIYFQGNSAPDKSGLPSDRFSAERTGGSVSTLTIQRTQQEDSAVYLCASSLGPSGSGAGELFFGEGSRLTVL.

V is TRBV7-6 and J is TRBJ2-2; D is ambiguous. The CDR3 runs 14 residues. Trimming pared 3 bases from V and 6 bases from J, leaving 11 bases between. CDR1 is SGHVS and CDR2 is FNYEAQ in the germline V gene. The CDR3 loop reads CASSFPTIPGELFF. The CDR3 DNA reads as TGTGCCAGCAGCTTCCCGACAATTCCCGGGGAGCTGTTTTTT.

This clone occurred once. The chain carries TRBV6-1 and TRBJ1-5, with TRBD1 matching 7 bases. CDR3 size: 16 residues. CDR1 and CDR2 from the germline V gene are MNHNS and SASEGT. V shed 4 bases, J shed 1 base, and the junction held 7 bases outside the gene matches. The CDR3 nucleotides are TGTGCCAGCAGTGCCAGGGGGGCCGCGAGCAATCAGCCCCAGCATTTT. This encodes CASSARGAASNQPQHF.